A selection of T cell receptor beta chains follows, all from one sample in a study of identical twins. TCRdb re-analysed the 5' RACE reads in MiXCR, keeping a single row per CDR3 protein. The data contain approximately 630,000 distinct CDR3 sequences, about 7.6% of them singletons. The same sample was also studied in work on yellow fever vaccine responses in identical twins.

Material for sequencing was PBMCs. The receptors come from a woman between 18 and 29 years old in good health. The conserved cysteine and the conserved F or W are not part of the CDR3 here. The order of the fields is clone size, V gene, CDR3 protein. Part of the rows lack a size; the others show once, few, many or a class for expanded clones.

NA TRBV20-1 SATPQGSYGYT
many TRBV6-1 ASSPSRAGFYGYT
few TRBV27 ASTPGGEASPLH
many TRBV7-9 ASSPAPVSYTEAF
NA TRBV5-1 ASSLRGQSSGANVLT
many TRBV24-1 ATSDSPGTLNNEQF
NA TRBV18 ASSPRQGWGQETQY
many TRBV24-1 ATSDPTGTTYNEQF
few TRBV7-8 ASRLSANLADTQY
few TRBV20-1 SARSFWAQETQY
NA TRBV11-2 ASSLGRSQF
NA TRBV5-5 ASSRGQDRNTIY